This TCR beta chain was identified during a study of beta chain features in type 1 diabetes. Of the isolated RNA, all was reverse transcribed, and so the sequenced material was expressed TCRB transcripts. The read count averaged approximately 3.5 million across naive, central memory and regulatory T cell samples. The assay was immunoSEQ multiplex PCR, and TCRdb's table has in-frame clones only and misses some. The repertoire holds 300,000 or so clones, with 13% as singletons. The germline V gene encodes CDR1 SEHNR and CDR2 FQNEAQ (reference sequence). CDR3 size: 12 residues. To note about this clone: Its cognate antigen is unknown. The junction does not match germline at one end; this may be a read error.

Findings and caveats of the study: cDNA-based reads could over-represent cells with high TCR expression. Type 1 diabetes patients showed a moderate but significant shortening of TCRB CDR3s in all four CD4+ subsets.

The specimen was naive CD4+ T cells from blood. The source is a young woman with type 1 diabetes. The chain uses TRBV7-9 and TRBJ2-7, with TRBD1 identical over 7 bases. CDR3 sequence: CASSFLGTEALF. As DNA, the CDR3 is TGTGCCAGCAGCTTTCTTGGGACAGAAGCTCTCTTC.